This T cell receptor (beta chain) was obtained from a study of T cell responses to AZD1222 COVID-19 vaccine. General study findings and limits: Donors in the cohort were predominantly white British and more often female, and clonal diversity was possibly underestimated.

Per germline, CDR1 MGHDK and CDR2 SYGVNS. This CDR3 region has 12 residues. Trimming cost V 1 base and J 9 bases, with 9 bases left between them. Here immunoSEQ multiplex PCR was the method, and the copy in TCRdb shows in-frame clones only, minus some. The sample carries around 120,000 clones, about 93% recorded once. For this clone: What it binds is not known.

The TCR originated in an adult who received the AZD1222 COVID-19 vaccine. Sample: peripheral blood, taken 28 days after the second AZD1222 dose. The V call is TRBV25-1, the J call TRBJ1-1, with D uncertain. The CDR3 coding sequence is TGTGCCAGCAGTGAATTTGCGGAAAAAGCTTTCTTT. Its translation is CASSEFAEKAFF.